These 3 T cell receptor beta chains were all obtained from the same sample, sequenced in a study of T cells in Graves' hyperthyroidism and ophthalmopathy. Amplification of TCR beta CDR3 regions used RNA as the template. The study used the HTBI primer set for a first-round RT-PCR of the TCR CDR3. TCRdb used MiXCR to reprocess the multiplex PCR reads, holding one entry per CDR3 protein. The sample has some 650,000 distinct CDR3 sequences; approximately 16% are singletons. Sequenced material: blood. The receptors here all came from a middle-aged woman with Graves' ophthalmopathy.

The table lists this clonotype with a few counts. This chain uses TRBV9 with TRBJ2-3, with 10 bases that match TRBD2. The trim removed 0 bases at V and 4 bases at J, leaving 5 bases unmatched. The CDR3 spans 16 residues. In germline, CDR1 is SGDLS, CDR2 YYNGEE. The chain's CDR3 is CASSVGKRGGADTQYF. CDR3 nucleotide sequence: TGTGCCAGCAGCGTAGGGAAGCGGGGGGGCGCAGATACGCAGTATTTT.

In this sample, this clonotype turned up many times. This rearrangement joins TRBV20-1 to TRBJ1-6, with D unclear. The V and J ends lost 3 bases and 8 bases respectively, with 14 bases between them. Germline V gene sequence: CDR1 DFQATT, CDR2 SNEGSKA (reference sequence). This CDR3 has 14 residues. The CDR3 is CSARKDGGDSPLHF. CDR3 nucleotides: TGCAGTGCTAGGAAAGACGGAGGTGATTCACCCCTCCACTTT.

This clonotype was found many times. The germline gene is not matched at one end of the junction; a read error may be the cause. J is TRBJ1-1 and V is TRBV7-7; D is unclear. The CDR3 sequence is 13 residues long. From germline, CDR1 is SSHAT and CDR2 FNYEAQ (reference sequence). The CDR3 here is CASSYGVNTEAFF. In DNA form, the CDR3 reads TGTGCTAGCAGCTACGGCGTGAACACTGAAGCTTTCTTT.